Listed below are T cell receptor beta chains from one sample, sequenced in a study of spatial heterogeneity in lung cancer. TCRdb re-derived calls from the 5' RACE reads in MiXCR, one entry per CDR3 protein. The table has some 50,000 distinct CDR3 sequences, 6.5% to 8% seen once. The specimen comprised PBMCs, sampled at surgery. All receptors derive from a female donor with early-stage non-small cell lung cancer. Each CDR3 is given with its conserved first and last residue. The D gene is left open where the match is weak. Some rows mark clone size as missing; the rest say once, few, many or name a class of expanded clone.

v_gene,d_gene,abundance,j_gene,CDR3nt,CDR3aa
TRBV12-3/TRBV12-4,-,few,TRBJ1-4,TGTGCCAGCAGTTTATGGGTGACTAATGAAAAACTGTTTTTT,CASSLWVTNEKLFF
TRBV5-4,-,few,TRBJ1-2,TGTGCCAGCAGCCAACGGGCGGGGGCTGATGCTGGCTACACCTTC,CASSQRAGADAGYTF
TRBV5-1,-,-,TRBJ2-6,TGCGCCAGCAGCTTGGATGGTGGGGGCAGCCTCTCTGGGGCCAACGTCCTGACTTTC,CASSLDGGGSLSGANVLTF
TRBV11-2,TRBD2,many,TRBJ2-7,TGTGCCAGCAGCTCGACTAGCGGGGGGTTTAGGGAGCAGTACTTC,CASSSTSGGFREQYF
TRBV5-6,TRBD2,many,TRBJ2-3,TGTGCCAGCAGCCCTAGCGGGATACGAGATACGCAGTATTTT,CASSPSGIRDTQYF
TRBV6-6,-,many,TRBJ1-3,TGTGCCAGCAGTTACTCCGGGACTCCTGGAAACACCATATATTTT,CASSYSGTPGNTIYF
TRBV2,-,-,TRBJ2-5,TGTGCCAGCCCCCTACCCGCCGGGACGGCTGACCAAGAGACCCAGTACTTC,CASPLPAGTADQETQYF
TRBV4-1,-,many,TRBJ2-3,TGCGCCAGCAGCCTTCGAGGGGGGGCCCCAGATACGCAGTATTTT,CASSLRGGAPDTQYF
TRBV18,TRBD2,many,TRBJ2-1,TGTGCCAGCTCACCCGGGACTAGCGGTTTCGATGAGCAGTTCTTC,CASSPGTSGFDEQFF
TRBV20-1,TRBD1,few,TRBJ1-2,TGCAGTGCTAGGGGGGACAGATATGGCTACACCTTC,CSARGDRYGYTF
TRBV25-1,-,-,TRBJ2-5,TGTGCCAGCAGTCCACCTGGGGGCCGGGAGACCCAGTACTTC,CASSPPGGRETQYF
TRBV5-4,-,many,TRBJ2-5,TGTGCCAGCAGCGGGGGTCGCCAAGAGACCCAGTACTTC,CASSGGRQETQYF
TRBV12-3/TRBV12-4,-,few,TRBJ2-3,TGTGCCAGCAGTCTGCGACTGGCTACTAGCACAGATACGCAGTATTTT,CASSLRLATSTDTQYF
TRBV2,TRBD1,-,TRBJ2-1,TGTGCCAGCAGTGGAACAGGGGGCGGGTTGGGTGAGCAGTTCTTC,CASSGTGGGLGEQFF
TRBV29-1,-,many,TRBJ1-1,TGCAGCGTTGGGTTGGGGGGAAAGAACACTGAAGCTTTCTTT,CSVGLGGKNTEAFF
TRBV15,TRBD1,-,TRBJ2-7,TGTGCCACCAGCAGAGAGAGGGGGCTTACCTACGAGCAGTACTTC,CATSRERGLTYEQYF
TRBV12-3/TRBV12-4,TRBD1,many,TRBJ1-1,TGTGCCAGCAGTCCCGCACGGGACAGCTTGGCTTTCTTT,CASSPARDSLAFF
TRBV12-3/TRBV12-4,-,many,TRBJ1-1,TGTGCCAGCAGTTGGGGGAGGGCGAACACTGAAGCTTTCTTT,CASSWGRANTEAFF
TRBV7-9,-,-,TRBJ2-5,TGTGCCAGCACTGGCACAGAGACCCAGTACTTC,CASTGTETQYF
TRBV6-2/TRBV6-3,-,many,TRBJ1-1,TGTGCCAGCAGTTACCCGGACACGTTCACGACTGAAGCTTTCTTT,CASSYPDTFTTEAFF